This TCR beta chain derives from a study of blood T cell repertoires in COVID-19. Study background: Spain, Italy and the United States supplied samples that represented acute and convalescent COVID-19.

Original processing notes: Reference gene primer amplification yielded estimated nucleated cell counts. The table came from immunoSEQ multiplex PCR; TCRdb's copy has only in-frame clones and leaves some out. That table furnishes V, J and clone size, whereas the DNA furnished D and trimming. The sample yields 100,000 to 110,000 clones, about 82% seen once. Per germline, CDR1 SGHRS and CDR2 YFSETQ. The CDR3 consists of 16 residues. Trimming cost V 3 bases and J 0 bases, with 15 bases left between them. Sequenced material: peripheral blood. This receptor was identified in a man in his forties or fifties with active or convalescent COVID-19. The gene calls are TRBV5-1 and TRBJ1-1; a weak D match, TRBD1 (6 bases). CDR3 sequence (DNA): TGCGCCAGCAGCTCGGAGCCCGACAGGATGAACACTGAAGCTTTCTTT. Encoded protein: CASSSEPDRMNTEAFF. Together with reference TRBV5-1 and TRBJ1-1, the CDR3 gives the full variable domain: KAGVTQTPRYLIKTRGQQVTLSCSPISGHRSVSWYQQTPGQGLQFLFEYFSETQRNKGNFPGRFSGRQFSNSRSEMNVSTLELGDSALYLCASSSEPDRMNTEAFFGQGTRLTVV.